The 2 T cell receptor beta chains listed next were all sequenced from one sample in a study of human T cells and chemical hapten exposure. As for time point: patch test 1, 2 weeks after DPC sensitization. Documented treatment: therapeutic diphenylcyclopropenone sensitization with weekly scalp DPC. TCRdb redid the calling of the RACE reads with MiXCR, one entry per CDR3 protein. Among around 69,000 distinct CDR3 sequences, over 7.5% were seen once, and the ten largest hold approximately 3%. The specimen was whole blood, collected in connection with sensitization to the hapten diphenylcyclopropenone (DPC). The receptors derive from a woman in her thirties or forties with alopecia areata. Some clones in this sample may be carry-over from other donors' samples.

In this sample, this clonotype turned up a few times. The chain employs TRBV3-1 and TRBJ2-7; D uncertain. The V and J ends lost 1 base and 2 bases respectively, with 12 bases between them. Per the germline V gene, CDR1 is LGHDT and CDR2 is YNNKEL (reference sequence). The CDR3 length is 15 residues. The CDR3 DNA follows: TGTGCCAGCAGCCAAGGCCACTTTGGAACCTACGAGCAGTACTTC. Encoded protein: CASSQGHFGTYEQYF.

There are many counts of this clonotype. The chain has TRBV7-2 and TRBJ2-3; TRBD2 matches at 10 bases. The CDR3 extends over 16 amino acids. Germline loops: CDR1 SGHTA, CDR2 FQGNSA. V shed 5 bases and J 5 bases; nucleotides not matched to a gene: 10. CDR3 sequence: CASSKTSGAPQDTQYF. The CDR3 region has the DNA TGTGCCAGCAGCAAAACTAGCGGGGCGCCCCAAGATACGCAGTATTTT.